These 16 T cell receptor beta chains were sequenced from one sample in a study of shared clonotypes between healthy human individuals. Naive CD8 cells comprised CD45RO-negative, CCR7-positively selected cells, excluding terminally differentiated effector memory CD45RA+ cells. Sequencing was performed with immunoSEQ multiplex PCR; in TCRdb, only in-frame clones are kept and a portion is missing. This sample yields about 2 million clones, of which about 95% are seen a single time; roughly 1% belongs to the top ten. What was sequenced was naive CD8+ T cells sorted from blood. The receptor source for this set is a man in his late teens or twenties in good health.

CDR3 in DNA: TGCGCCAGCAGCCACGGGGACAGTTTTGAGAACACTGAAGCTTTCTTT. It encodes CASSHGDSFENTEAFF. The chain is built from TRBV4-1 and TRBJ1-1; 7 bases map to TRBD1. V trimming: 3 bases; J trimming: 1 base; junction bases outside the gene matches: 8. The CDR3 has 16 amino acids. CDR1 is MGHRA, CDR2 YSYEKL, per germline.

The chain links TRBV30 to TRBJ1-1, with D uncertain. The CDR3 runs 13 residues. Germline V gene lookup returns CDR1 GTSNPN and CDR2 SVGIG (reference sequence). Trimming removed 4 bases at V and 5 bases at J, with 14 bases between. The CDR3 DNA is TGTGCCTGGATGTACTGGGGAGGGACTGAAGCTTTCTTT. It encodes CAWMYWGGTEAFF.

The chain combines TRBV13 with TRBJ2-1; D ambiguous. Trimming removed 3 bases at V and 5 bases at J, with 11 bases between. The germline V gene has CDR1 PRHDT and CDR2 FYEKMQ (reference sequence). This CDR3 contains 14 residues. CDR3 in amino acids: CASSFIQLDNEQFF. CDR3 bases: TGTGCCAGCAGCTTCATACAGCTCGACAATGAGCAGTTCTTC.

Worth noting for this clone: Within the sample, other DNA sequences also encode this same CDR3. This chain joins TRBV30 and TRBJ1-2; weak D call: TRBD1 (6 bases). V lost 0 bases to trimming and J lost 6 bases, with 8 bases between them. Germline lookup yields CDR1 GTSNPN and CDR2 SVGIG (reference sequence). The CDR3 extends over 12 amino acids. In nucleotides, the CDR3 is TGTGCCTGGAGTGTACCAGGGGATGGCTACACCTTC. It specifies CAWSVPGDGYTF.

The V and J genes are TRBV10-3 and TRBJ2-1; 15 nucleotides match TRBD2. The germline CDR1 and CDR2 sequences are ENHRY and SYGVKD. Trimming cost V 8 bases and J 7 bases; bases outside gene matches: 9. CDR3 length equals 16 residues. This CDR3 is CAIQSIGTSGRNEQFF. CDR3 nucleotides: TGTGCCATCCAGTCTATCGGGACTAGCGGGAGGAATGAGCAGTTCTTC.

This clone occurred once. The same CDR3 arises from other DNA sequences in this sample as well. V gene TRBV6-6 combines with J gene TRBJ1-1, with D perhaps TRBD1 (6 bases). The CDR3 has 13 residues. V was shortened by 0 bases and J by 4 bases, with 6 bases between the two germline ends. Germline lookup yields CDR1 MNHNY and CDR2 SVGAGI (reference sequence). CDR3 in DNA: TGTGCCAGCAGTTACTCAGGGGGCACTGAAGCTTTCTTT. It specifies CASSYSGGTEAFF.

On this clone itself: At the DNA level, this CDR3 is encoded by other sequences in the same sample as well. The chain links TRBV2 to TRBJ2-7; 11 bases fit TRBD2. The length of the CDR3 is 15 residues. J was trimmed by 0 bases and V by 3 bases; bases with no gene match: 1. The germline gives CDR1 SNHLY, CDR2 FYNNEI. The CDR3 spells CASSEGTSGSYEQYF. CDR3 bases: TGTGCCAGCAGTGAGGGGACTAGCGGCTCCTACGAGCAGTACTTC.

The V call is TRBV4-1, the J call TRBJ2-2; TRBD2 agrees at 16 bases. This CDR3 contains 18 residues. The V gene end was trimmed by 3 bases and the J gene end by 5 bases; junction bases not matched to a gene: 6. The germline CDR1 and CDR2 sequences are MGHRA and YSYEKL. The CDR3 here is CASSQGLAGGLRTGELFF. The CDR3 bases are TGCGCCAGCAGCCAGGGACTAGCGGGGGGGCTTCGAACCGGGGAGCTGTTTTTT.

The J gene is TRBJ1-1, the V gene TRBV4-1; D not certain. There are 13 residues in the CDR3. Germline CDR1 MGHRA, CDR2 YSYEKL. Trimming took 1 base from V and 11 from J, leaving 14 bases between them. This CDR3 is CASSQATLYRAFF. The CDR3, as DNA: TGCGCCAGCAGCCAAGCCACTTTATATAGGGCTTTCTTT.

This chain uses TRBV5-6 with TRBJ1-1, with D tentatively TRBD1 (6 bases). Trimming stripped 0 bases from V and 5 bases from J, with 11 bases between. The germline gives CDR1 SGHDT, CDR2 YYEEEE. The CDR3 runs to 14 residues. CDR3 region: CASSLDRAWTEAFF. The DNA of the CDR3 is TGTGCCAGCAGCTTGGACAGGGCCTGGACTGAAGCTTTCTTT.

This chain connects TRBV6-5 to TRBJ2-7; D unresolved. Trimming cost V 4 bases and J 2 bases, with 9 bases left between them. Germline-derived CDR1 and CDR2 are MNHEY and SVGAGI. The CDR3 runs to 13 residues. The CDR3 DNA reads TGTGCCAGCAGTTCGGACCCTACCTACGAGCAGTACTTC. Amino acid sequence: CASSSDPTYEQYF.

The gene calls are TRBV11-3 and TRBJ2-7, with 9 bases fitting TRBD1. CDR3 size: 14 residues. Germline CDR1 and CDR2: SGHNT and YENEEA. The junction had 5 bases not matched to a gene; V was cut back by 3 bases and J by 5 bases. The DNA of the CDR3 is TGTGCCAGCAGCTTCGGGACAGGGAGTAACGAGCAGTACTTC. Its protein product is CASSFGTGSNEQYF. Full variable domain (outside the CDR3, taken from reference TRBV11-3 and TRBJ2-7): EAGVVQSPRYKIIEKKQPVAFWCNPISGHNTLYWYLQNLGQGPELLIRYENEEAVDDSQLPKDRFSAERLKGVDSTLKIQPAELGDSAVYLCASSFGTGSNEQYFGPGTRLTVT.

The chain employs TRBV27 and TRBJ2-1; TRBD2 agrees at 9 bases. Per the germline V gene, CDR1 is MNHEY and CDR2 is SMNVEV (reference sequence). This CDR3 contains 15 residues. V lost 10 bases and J lost 9; bases outside the gene matches: 16. Here the CDR3 reads CATRLAVEGRSEQFF. CDR3 coding DNA: TGTGCCACCCGACTAGCGGTAGAGGGTCGTAGTGAGCAGTTCTTC.

The rearrangement uses TRBV29-1 and TRBJ1-3; D is unclear. This CDR3 comprises 12 residues. V lost 4 bases, J lost 3 bases, and 7 bases lay in between. Germline loops: CDR1 SQVTM, CDR2 ANQGSEA. CDR3 in amino acids: CSVADGGNTIYF. Written as DNA, the CDR3 is TGCAGCGTTGCGGACGGTGGAAACACCATATATTTT.

The gene calls are TRBV21-1 and TRBJ1-3; the DNA was not used to check the table's D call, TRBD1. TRBV21-1 is a documented pseudogene. This CDR3 is 17 amino acids long. In nucleotides, the CDR3 is TGTGCCAGCAGCGGACGACAGGTACCTCTGCGTGGAAACACCATATATTTT. As protein: CASSGRQVPLRGNTIYF.

The rearrangement joins TRBV27 to TRBJ2-2; D is unresolved. Germline values: CDR1 MNHEY, CDR2 SMNVEV (reference sequence). The CDR3 has 13 amino acids. Trimming took 5 bases from V and 4 from J, leaving 8 bases between them. The DNA for the CDR3 is TGTGCCAGCAGTCTGGCCCCCACCGGGGAGCTGTTTTTT. This codes for CASSLAPTGELFF.